This T cell receptor beta chain came from a study of T cells after posttransplantation cyclophosphamide. Study-wide findings and caveats: Donor-recipient repertoire similarity was low at 1-2 months, rising over year one. Recipient CMV seropositivity and CMV reactivation strongly tracked TRB clonality. Skin or GI-infiltrating T cells shared few TRB sequences with blood.

This related bone marrow graft donor gave peripheral blood on the day of marrow donation. On this clone: What it recognizes is unknown.

TCRdb's table, derived via immunoSEQ multiplex PCR, lists solely in-frame clones and lacks some. Sampling found roughly 42,000 clones, none seen once. The receptor comes from a woman between 50 and 59 years old in good health and a related stem cell transplant donor. The sequencing input was PBMCs.

CDR3 protein: CARGTDIYEQYF. The CDR3 DNA reads as TGTGCCCGCGGGACAGACATCTACGAGCAGTACTTC. The chain links TRBV2 to TRBJ2-7; tentatively, D is TRBD1 (7 bases). The CDR3 has 12 amino acids. V was cut by 11 bases and J by 3 bases, with 14 bases left in between. The V gene's germline CDR1 is SNHLY and CDR2 FYNNEI.